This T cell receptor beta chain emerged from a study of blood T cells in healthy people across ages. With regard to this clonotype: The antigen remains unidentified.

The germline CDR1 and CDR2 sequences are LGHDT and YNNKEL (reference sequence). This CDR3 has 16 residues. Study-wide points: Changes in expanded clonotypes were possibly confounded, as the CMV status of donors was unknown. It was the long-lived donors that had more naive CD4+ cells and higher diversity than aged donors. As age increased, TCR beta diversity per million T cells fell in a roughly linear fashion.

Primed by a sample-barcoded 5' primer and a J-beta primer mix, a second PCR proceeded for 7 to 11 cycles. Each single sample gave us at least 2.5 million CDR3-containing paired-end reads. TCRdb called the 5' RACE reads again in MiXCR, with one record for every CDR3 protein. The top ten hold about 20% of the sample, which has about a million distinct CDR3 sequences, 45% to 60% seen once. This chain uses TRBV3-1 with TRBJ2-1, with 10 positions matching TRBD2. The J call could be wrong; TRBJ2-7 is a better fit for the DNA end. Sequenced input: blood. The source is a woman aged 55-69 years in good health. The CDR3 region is CASSHTAGGIYNEQYF. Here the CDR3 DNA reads TGTGCCAGCAGCCACACAGCGGGAGGGATCTACAATGAGCAGTACTTC.